This T cell receptor beta chain emerged from a study of blood T cell repertoires in COVID-19. About the study: PBMCs, B-cell-depleted T cells, or T cells were the source of the cDNA or gDNA that made up the material.

Study processing details: Estimated nucleated cell counts came from reference gene primer amplification. Sequenced by immunoSEQ multiplex PCR; TCRdb stores in-frame clones only, minus some. From that table come the V and J calls and clone size; the DNA was used to work out D and trimming. The sample holds 150,000 or so clones, around 84% seen once. The CDR3 is made up of 14 amino acids. V gave up 1 base and J gave up 1 base, with 7 bases separating them. Source material: peripheral blood. The receptor's source is an elderly woman with acute or convalescent COVID-19. The V gene is TRBV23-1, the J gene TRBJ1-1; D is unresolved. TRBV23-1 is an open reading frame, and its role is uncertain. The CDR3 protein is CASSQFQQNTEAFF. The CDR3 DNA sequence: TGCGCCAGCAGTCAATTTCAACAGAACACTGAAGCTTTCTTT.